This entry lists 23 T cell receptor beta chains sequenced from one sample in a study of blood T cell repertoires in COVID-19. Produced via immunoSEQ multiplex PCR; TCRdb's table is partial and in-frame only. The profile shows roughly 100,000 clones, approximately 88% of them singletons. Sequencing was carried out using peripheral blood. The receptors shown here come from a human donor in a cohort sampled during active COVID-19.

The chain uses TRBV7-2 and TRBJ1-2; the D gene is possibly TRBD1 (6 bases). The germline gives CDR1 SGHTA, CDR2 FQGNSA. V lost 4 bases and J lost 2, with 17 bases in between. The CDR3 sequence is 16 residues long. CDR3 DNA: TGTGCCAGCAGCTCTTACCCCACAGGGATGAACTATGGCTACACCTTC. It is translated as CASSSYPTGMNYGYTF.

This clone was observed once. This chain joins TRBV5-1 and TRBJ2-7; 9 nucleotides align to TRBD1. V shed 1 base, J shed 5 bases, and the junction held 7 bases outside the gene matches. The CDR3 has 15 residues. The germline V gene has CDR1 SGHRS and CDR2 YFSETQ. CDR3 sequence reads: CASSLTYRGRNEQYF. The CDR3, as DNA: TGCGCCAGCAGCTTGACCTACAGGGGGCGGAACGAGCAGTACTTC.

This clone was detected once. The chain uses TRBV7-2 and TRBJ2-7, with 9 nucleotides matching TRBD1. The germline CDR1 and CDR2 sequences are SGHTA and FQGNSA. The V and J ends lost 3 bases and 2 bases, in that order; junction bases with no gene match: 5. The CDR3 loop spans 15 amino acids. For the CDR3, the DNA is TGTGCCAGCAGCTTCTCCGGGACAGGGCCCTACGAGCAGTACTTC. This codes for CASSFSGTGPYEQYF.

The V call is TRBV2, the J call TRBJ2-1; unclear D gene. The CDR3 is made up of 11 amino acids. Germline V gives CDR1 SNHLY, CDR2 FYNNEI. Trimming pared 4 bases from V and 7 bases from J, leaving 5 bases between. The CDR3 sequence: CASSGYNEQFF. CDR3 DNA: TGTGCCAGCAGTGGTTATAATGAGCAGTTCTTC.

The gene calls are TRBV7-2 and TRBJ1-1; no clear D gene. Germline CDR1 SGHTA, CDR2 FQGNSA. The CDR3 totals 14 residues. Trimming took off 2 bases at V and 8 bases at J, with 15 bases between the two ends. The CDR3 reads CASSLTPLVSEAFF. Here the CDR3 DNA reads TGTGCCAGCAGCTTAACACCCCTAGTCAGCGAAGCTTTCTTT.

CDR3 residues: CASGRTGLPYEQYF. The CDR3 bases are TGTGCCAGCGGAAGGACAGGACTCCCCTACGAGCAGTACTTC. This chain connects TRBV28 to TRBJ2-7; TRBD1 aligns across 7 bases. Germline CDR1 is MDHEN and CDR2 is SYDVKM. With 8 bases clipped from V and 2 bases from J, the junction kept 9 bases outside the gene matches. This CDR3 is 14 amino acids long.

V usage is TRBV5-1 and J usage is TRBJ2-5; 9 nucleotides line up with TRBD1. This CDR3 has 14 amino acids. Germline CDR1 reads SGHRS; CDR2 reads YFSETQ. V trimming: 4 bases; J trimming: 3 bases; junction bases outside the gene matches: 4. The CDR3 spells CASSGGQGEETQYF. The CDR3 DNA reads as TGCGCCAGCAGCGGGGGACAGGGTGAAGAGACCCAGTACTTC.

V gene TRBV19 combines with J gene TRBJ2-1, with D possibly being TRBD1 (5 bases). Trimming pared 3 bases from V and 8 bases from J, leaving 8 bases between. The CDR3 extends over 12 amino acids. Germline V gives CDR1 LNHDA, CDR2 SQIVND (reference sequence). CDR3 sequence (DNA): TGTGCCAGTAGTATTGACAGCTATGAGCAGTTCTTC. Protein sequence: CASSIDSYEQFF.

CDR3 DNA: TGTGCCAGCAGCACTCAGGGTTATGGCTACACCTTC. Amino acids: CASSTQGYGYTF. The chain has TRBV9 and TRBJ1-2; the D gene is possibly TRBD1 (5 bases). CDR1 and CDR2 from the germline V gene are SGDLS and YYNGEE. The CDR3 totals 12 residues. The V end was cut by 4 bases, the J end by 5 bases, with 9 bases between.

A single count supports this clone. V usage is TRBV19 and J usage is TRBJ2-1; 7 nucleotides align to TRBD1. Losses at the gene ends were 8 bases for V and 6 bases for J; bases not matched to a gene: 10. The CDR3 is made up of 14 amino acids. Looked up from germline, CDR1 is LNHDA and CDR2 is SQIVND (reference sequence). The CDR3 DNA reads TGTGCCAGTTGCCCGACAGGGTGGTGCAATGAGCAGTTCTTC. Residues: CASCPTGWCNEQFF.

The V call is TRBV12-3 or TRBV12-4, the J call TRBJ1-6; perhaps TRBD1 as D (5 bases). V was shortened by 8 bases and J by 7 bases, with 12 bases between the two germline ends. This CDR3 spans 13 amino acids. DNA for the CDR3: TGTGCCAGCTCCGGCAGGGTCAATTCACCCCTCCACTTT. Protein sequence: CASSGRVNSPLHF.

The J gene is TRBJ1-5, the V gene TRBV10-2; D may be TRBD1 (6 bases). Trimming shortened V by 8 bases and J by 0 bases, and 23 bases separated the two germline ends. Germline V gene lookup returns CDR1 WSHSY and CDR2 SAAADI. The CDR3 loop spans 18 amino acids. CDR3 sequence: CASSGQTTFPYSNQPQHF. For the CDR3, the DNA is TGCGCCAGCTCAGGACAGACAACCTTTCCATATAGCAATCAGCCCCAGCATTTT.

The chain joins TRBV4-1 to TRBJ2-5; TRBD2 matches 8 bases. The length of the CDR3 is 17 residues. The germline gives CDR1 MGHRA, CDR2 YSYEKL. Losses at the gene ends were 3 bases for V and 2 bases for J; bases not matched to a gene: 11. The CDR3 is CASSQATRGGSQETQYF. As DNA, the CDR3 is TGCGCCAGCAGCCAGGCTACTCGCGGGGGGTCACAAGAGACCCAGTACTTC.

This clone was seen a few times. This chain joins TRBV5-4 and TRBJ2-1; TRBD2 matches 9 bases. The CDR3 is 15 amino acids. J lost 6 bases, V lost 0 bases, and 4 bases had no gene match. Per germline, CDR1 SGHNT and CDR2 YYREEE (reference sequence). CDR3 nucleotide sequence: TGTGCCAGCAGCTTGGGACTAGCGGCGACCAATGAGCAGTTCTTC. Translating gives CASSLGLAATNEQFF.

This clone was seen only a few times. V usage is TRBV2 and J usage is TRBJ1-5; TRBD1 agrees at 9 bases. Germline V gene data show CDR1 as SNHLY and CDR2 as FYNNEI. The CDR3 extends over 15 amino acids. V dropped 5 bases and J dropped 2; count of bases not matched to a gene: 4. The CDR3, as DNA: TGTGCCAGCAGTCCCCGGACAGGGGGCAATCAGCCCCAGCATTTT. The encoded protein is CASSPRTGGNQPQHF.

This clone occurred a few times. DNA of the CDR3: TGTGCCAGCAGCTTGGCAGATGCAGGGAACACTGAAGCTTTCTTT. Translation gives CASSLADAGNTEAFF. The genes are TRBV5-4 and TRBJ1-1; D is unclear. Germline values: CDR1 SGHNT, CDR2 YYREEE (reference sequence). The V and J ends lost 0 bases and 1 base respectively, with 10 bases between them. The CDR3 is 15 residues long.

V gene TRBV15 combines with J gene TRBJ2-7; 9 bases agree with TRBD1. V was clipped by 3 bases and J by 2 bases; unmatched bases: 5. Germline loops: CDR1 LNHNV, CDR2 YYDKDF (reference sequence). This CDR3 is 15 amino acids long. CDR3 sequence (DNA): TGTGCCACCAGCAGGGACAGGGGATTAACCTACGAGCAGTACTTC. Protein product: CATSRDRGLTYEQYF.

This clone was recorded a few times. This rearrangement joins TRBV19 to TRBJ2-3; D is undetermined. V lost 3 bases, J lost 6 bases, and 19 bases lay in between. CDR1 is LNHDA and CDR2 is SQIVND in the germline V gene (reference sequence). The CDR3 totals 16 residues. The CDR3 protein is CASSIFSPTLRDTQYF. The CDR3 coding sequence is TGTGCCAGTAGTATCTTCTCCCCAACTTTGAGGGATACGCAGTATTTT.

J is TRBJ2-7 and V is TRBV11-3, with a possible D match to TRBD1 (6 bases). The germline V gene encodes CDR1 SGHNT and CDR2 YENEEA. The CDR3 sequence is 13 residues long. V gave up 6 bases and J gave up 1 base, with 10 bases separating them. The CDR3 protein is CASRPDRSYEQYF. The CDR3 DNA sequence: TGTGCCAGCAGACCCGACAGGTCCTACGAGCAGTACTTC.

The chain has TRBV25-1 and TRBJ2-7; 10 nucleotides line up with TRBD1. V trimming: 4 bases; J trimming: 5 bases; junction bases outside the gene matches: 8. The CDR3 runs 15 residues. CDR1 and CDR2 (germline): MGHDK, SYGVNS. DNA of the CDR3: TGTGCCAGCAGTGGCCTCGGGACAGGGGAAAACGAGCAGTACTTC. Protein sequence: CASSGLGTGENEQYF.

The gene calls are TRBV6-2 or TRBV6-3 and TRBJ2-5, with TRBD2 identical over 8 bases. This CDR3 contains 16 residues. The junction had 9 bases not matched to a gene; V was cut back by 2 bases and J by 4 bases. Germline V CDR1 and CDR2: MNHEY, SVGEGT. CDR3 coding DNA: TGTGCCAGCAGTTACGGAGGAGTAGCGGGGAGAGAGACCCAGTACTTC. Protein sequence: CASSYGGVAGRETQYF.

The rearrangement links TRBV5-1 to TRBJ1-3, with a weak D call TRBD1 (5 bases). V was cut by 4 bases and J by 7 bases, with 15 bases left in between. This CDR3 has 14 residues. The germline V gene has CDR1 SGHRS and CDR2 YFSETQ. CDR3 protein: CASSPGTSRNTIYF. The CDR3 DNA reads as TGCGCCAGCAGCCCAGGGACTTCGCGGAACACCATATATTTT.

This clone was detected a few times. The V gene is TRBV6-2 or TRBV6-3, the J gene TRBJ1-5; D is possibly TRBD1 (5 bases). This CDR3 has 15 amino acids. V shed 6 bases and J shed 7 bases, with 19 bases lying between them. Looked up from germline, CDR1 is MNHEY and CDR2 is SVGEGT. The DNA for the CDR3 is TGTGCCAGCAGCCCGGGGGGGGGATGGCAACAGCCCCAGCATTTT. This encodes CASSPGGGWQQPQHF.